This TCR beta chain was found in a study of T cells in narcolepsy. Repertoires were generated with immunoSEQ multiplex PCR, while TCRdb's copy carries only in-frame clones and drops some. The sample consists of about 43,000 clones, more than 70% of them appearing once. The V end was cut by 3 bases, the J end by 4 bases, with 9 bases between. The germline gives CDR1 SGHNT, CDR2 YENEEA. The CDR3 covers 13 residues. Sequencing was performed on CD45RA- memory CD4+ T cells from PBMCs. The chain is built from TRBV11-3 and TRBJ1-1, with D unclear. This TCR came from a human donor with narcolepsy. The CDR3 reads CASSFRFPTEAFF. CDR3 in DNA: TGTGCCAGCAGCTTCCGGTTTCCCACTGAAGCTTTCTTT.